The clone carrying this T cell receptor beta chain was detected many times. Its antigen is currently unknown. As for time point: newly diagnosed GD, antithyroid drugs for less than 3 months. After RNA was extracted from PBMCs, the TCR library was made from it. Germline V gives CDR1 SQVTM, CDR2 ANQGSEA. V dropped 7 bases and J dropped 2; count of bases not matched to a gene: 1. The CDR3 sequence is 12 residues long. Combining iRepertoire HTBI primers with Arm-PCR of CDR3 regions, the authors built TCR beta libraries. TCRdb fed the multiplex PCR reads into MiXCR, producing one record per CDR3 protein. This sample carries about 420,000 distinct CDR3 sequences, roughly 15% of them seen once, and the ten largest clones take about 23%. These data originate in a study of regulatory T cells in long-lasting Graves disease. Whole-study results and caveats: Because few samples were included, accuracy may have been lower.

The same data also contributed to another study, on T cells in Graves' hyperthyroidism and ophthalmopathy. As that study records: The study used the HTBI primer set for a first-round RT-PCR of the TCR CDR3.

The sequencing used peripheral blood mononuclear cells (PBMCs), collected at new diagnosis, from a patient treated with antithyroid drugs. The clonotype was recovered from a woman aged 18-29 years with Graves disease. The chain recombines TRBV29-1 with TRBJ2-3; TRBD1 aligns across 9 bases. CDR3 nucleotides: TGCAGCGGGACAGGGGACACAGATACGCAGTATTTT. Translation: CSGTGDTDTQYF.